The TCR beta chain under discussion was sequenced for a study of early T cells in non-severe SARS-CoV-2 infection. In the study overall: It was bulk RNA from unsorted whole blood that was sequenced, and the chains were unpaired. Study-wide points: VDJdb matches were skewed toward anti-spike CD8 T cell responses.

This clonotype was picked up a small number of times. Its antigen is undetermined. Germline assignment: CDR1 GTSNPN and CDR2 SVGIG (reference sequence). The CDR3 has 13 amino acids. V shed 2 bases and J shed 1 base, with 8 bases lying between them. Unique molecular identifiers (one per individual cDNA molecule) were attached. One entry per CDR3 protein results from TCRdb running MiXCR on the 5' RACE reads. Among about 61,000 distinct CDR3 sequences, around 13% were seen once, and the ten largest hold over 1%. The sequence came from an adult who was a healthcare worker with PCR-confirmed SARS-CoV-2 infection or an uninfected control (not recorded which). The donor label of this sample is uncertain. Sequenced here: whole blood, sampled at baseline. The chain carries TRBV30 and TRBJ1-1; D is uncertain. In DNA, the CDR3 is TGTGCCTGGAGTCCGTGGCGGAACACTGAAGCTTTCTTT. This translates into CAWSPWRNTEAFF.